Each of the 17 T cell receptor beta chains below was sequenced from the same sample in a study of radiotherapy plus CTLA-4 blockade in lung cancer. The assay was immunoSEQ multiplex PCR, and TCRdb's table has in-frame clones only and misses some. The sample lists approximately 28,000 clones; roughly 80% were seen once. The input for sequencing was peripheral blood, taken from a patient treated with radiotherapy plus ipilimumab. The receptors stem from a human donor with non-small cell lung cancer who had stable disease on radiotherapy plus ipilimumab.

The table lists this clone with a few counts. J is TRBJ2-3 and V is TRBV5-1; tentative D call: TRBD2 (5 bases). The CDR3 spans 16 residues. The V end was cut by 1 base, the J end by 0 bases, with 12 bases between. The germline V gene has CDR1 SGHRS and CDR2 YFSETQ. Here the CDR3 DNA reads TGCGCCAGCAGCTTGAATGGGCGGACTAGCACAGATACGCAGTATTTT. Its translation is CASSLNGRTSTDTQYF.

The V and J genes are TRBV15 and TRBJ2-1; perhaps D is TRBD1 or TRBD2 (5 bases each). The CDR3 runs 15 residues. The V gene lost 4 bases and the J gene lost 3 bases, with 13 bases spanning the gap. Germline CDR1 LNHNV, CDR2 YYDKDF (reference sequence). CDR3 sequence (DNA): TGTGCCACCAGCACAACACGGGACGACTACAATGAGCAGTTCTTC. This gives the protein CATSTTRDDYNEQFF.

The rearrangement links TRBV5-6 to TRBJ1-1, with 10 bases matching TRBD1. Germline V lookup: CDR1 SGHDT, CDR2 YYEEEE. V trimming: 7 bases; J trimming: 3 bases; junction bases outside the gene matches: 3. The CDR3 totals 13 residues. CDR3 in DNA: TGTGCCAGCTGGGGACAGGGGTACACTGAAGCTTTCTTT. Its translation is CASWGQGYTEAFF. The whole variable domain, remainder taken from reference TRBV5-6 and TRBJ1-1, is DAGVTQSPTHLIKTRGQQVTLRCSPKSGHDTVSWYQQALGQGPQFIFQYYEEEERQRGNFPDRFSGHQFPNYSSELNVNALLLGDSALYLCASWGQGYTEAFFGQGTRLTVV.

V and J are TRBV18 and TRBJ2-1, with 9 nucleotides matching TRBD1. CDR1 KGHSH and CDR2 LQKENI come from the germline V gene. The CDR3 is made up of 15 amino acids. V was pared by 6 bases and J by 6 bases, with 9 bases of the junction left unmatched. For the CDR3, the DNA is TGTGCCAGCTCTCCCGGGACAGGGAGGGTCAATGAGCAGTTCTTC. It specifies CASSPGTGRVNEQFF.

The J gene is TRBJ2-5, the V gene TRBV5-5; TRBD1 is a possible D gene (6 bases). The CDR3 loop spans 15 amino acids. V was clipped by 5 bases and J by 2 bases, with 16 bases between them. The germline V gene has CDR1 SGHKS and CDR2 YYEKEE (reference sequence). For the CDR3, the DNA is TGTGCCAGCAGTTTTTTCCCGGGACATCAAGAGACCCAGTACTTC. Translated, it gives CASSFFPGHQETQYF. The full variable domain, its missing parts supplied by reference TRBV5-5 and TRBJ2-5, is DAGVTQSPTHLIKTRGQQVTLRCSPISGHKSVSWYQQVLGQGPQFIFQYYEKEERGRGNFPDRFSARQFPNYSSELNVNALLLGDSALYLCASSFFPGHQETQYFGPGTRLLVL.

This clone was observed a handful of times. The DNA of the CDR3 is TGTGCCAGCAGCGTAGTCGGTGAGACCCAGTACTTC. It encodes CASSVVGETQYF. The V gene is TRBV9, the J gene TRBJ2-5; D not resolved. Germline loops: CDR1 SGDLS, CDR2 YYNGEE. The length of the CDR3 is 12 residues. The V and J ends lost 0 bases and 5 bases respectively, with 5 bases between them. Filled out from reference TRBV9 and TRBJ2-5, the complete variable domain reads DSGVTQTPKHLITATGQRVTLRCSPRSGDLSVYWYQQSLDQGLQFLIQYYNGEERAKGNILERFSAQQFPDLHSELNLSSLELGDSALYFCASSVVGETQYFGPGTRLLVL.

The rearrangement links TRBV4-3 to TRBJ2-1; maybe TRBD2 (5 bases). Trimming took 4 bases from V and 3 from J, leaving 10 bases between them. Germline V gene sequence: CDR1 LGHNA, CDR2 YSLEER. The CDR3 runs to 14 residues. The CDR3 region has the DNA TGCGCCAGCAGCCTTGGACTCAACTACAATGAGCAGTTCTTC. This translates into CASSLGLNYNEQFF.

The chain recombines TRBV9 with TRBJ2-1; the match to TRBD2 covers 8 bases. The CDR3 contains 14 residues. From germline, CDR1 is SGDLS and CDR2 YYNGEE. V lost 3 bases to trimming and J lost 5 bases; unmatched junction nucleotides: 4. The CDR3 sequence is CASSAPGGNNEQFF. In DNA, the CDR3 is TGTGCCAGCAGCGCCCCGGGGGGGAACAATGAGCAGTTCTTC.

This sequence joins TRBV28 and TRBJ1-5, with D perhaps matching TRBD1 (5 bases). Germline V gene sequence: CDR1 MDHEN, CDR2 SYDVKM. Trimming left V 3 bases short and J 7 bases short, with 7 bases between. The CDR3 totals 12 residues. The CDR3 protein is CASSFGTQPQHF. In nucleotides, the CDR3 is TGTGCCAGCAGTTTTGGGACCCAGCCCCAGCATTTT.

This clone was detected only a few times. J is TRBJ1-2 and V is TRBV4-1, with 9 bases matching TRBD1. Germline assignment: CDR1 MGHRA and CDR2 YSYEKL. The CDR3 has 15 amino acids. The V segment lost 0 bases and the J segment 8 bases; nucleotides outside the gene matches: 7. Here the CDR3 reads CASSQERDRVGGYTF. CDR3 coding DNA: TGCGCCAGCAGCCAAGAGAGGGACAGGGTTGGAGGCTACACCTTC.

The CDR3 loop reads CASSHGLAGDDEQFF. The CDR3 nucleotides read TGCGCCAGCAGCCACGGACTAGCGGGGGACGATGAGCAGTTCTTC. V is TRBV5-1 and J is TRBJ2-1; 13 bases line up with TRBD2. This CDR3 region has 15 residues. The germline V gene encodes CDR1 SGHRS and CDR2 YFSETQ. V lost 4 bases to trimming and J lost 8 bases; unmatched junction nucleotides: 6.

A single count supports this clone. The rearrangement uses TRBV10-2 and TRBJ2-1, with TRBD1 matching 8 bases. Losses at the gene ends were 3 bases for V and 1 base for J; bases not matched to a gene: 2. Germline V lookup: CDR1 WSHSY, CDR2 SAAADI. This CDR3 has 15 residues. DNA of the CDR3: TGCGCCAGCAGTGATCAGGGGGCGTCCTACAATGAGCAGTTCTTC. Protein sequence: CASSDQGASYNEQFF.

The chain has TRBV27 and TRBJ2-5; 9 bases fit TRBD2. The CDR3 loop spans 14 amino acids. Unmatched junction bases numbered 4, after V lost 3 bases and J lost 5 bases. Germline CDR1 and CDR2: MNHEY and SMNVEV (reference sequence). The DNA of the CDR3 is TGTGCCAGCAGTTTGACTAGCGGAGGGGAGACCCAGTACTTC. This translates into CASSLTSGGETQYF.

The CDR3 reads CASSPRQVDTQYF. For the CDR3, the DNA is TGTGCCAGCAGTCCCCGACAGGTAGATACGCAGTATTTT. V usage is TRBV27 and J usage is TRBJ2-3; tentative D call: TRBD1 (6 bases). V was clipped by 5 bases and J by 5 bases, with 11 bases between them. From germline, CDR1 is MNHEY and CDR2 SMNVEV (reference sequence). CDR3 length equals 13 residues.

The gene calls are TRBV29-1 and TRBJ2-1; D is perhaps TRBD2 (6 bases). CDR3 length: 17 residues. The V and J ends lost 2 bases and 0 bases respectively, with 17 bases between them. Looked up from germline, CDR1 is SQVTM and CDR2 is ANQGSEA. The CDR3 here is CSVEFPSGVSSYNEQFF. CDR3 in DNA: TGCAGCGTTGAATTTCCGTCGGGAGTATCCTCCTACAATGAGCAGTTCTTC.

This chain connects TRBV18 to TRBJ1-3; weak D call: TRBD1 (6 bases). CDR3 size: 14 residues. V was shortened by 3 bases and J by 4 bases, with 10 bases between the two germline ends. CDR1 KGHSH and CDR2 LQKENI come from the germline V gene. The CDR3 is CASSPDRRGNTIYF. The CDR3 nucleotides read TGTGCCAGCTCACCTGACAGGAGGGGAAACACCATATATTTT.

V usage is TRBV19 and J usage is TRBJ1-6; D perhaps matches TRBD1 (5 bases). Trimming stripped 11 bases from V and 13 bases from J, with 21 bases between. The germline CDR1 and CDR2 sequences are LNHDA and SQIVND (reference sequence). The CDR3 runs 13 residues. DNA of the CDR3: TGTGCCTCCTCGACGCAGTATGGGGGGCCCCTCCACTTT. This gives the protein CASSTQYGGPLHF.